One T cell receptor (beta chain) is described in this entry. Its antigen is undetermined. The data are from a study of cytomegalovirus exposure and HLA in healthy donors. The CDR3 is made up of 15 amino acids. Germline V gene sequence: CDR1 SGHTA, CDR2 FQGNSA. Trimming at V came to 3 bases and at J to 2 bases, leaving 2 bases not matched to a gene. Assay: immunoSEQ multiplex PCR; the TCRdb copy retains only in-frame clones and omits some. Of about 100,000 clones in the sample, 90% to 97% were seen once. General observations from the study: In vitro confirmation showed three CMV-associated chains to be CMV antigen specific.

The source of this sequence is a woman aged 18-30 years in good health and CMV-seronegative. V is TRBV7-2 and J is TRBJ2-1; 9 bases are a match to TRBD2. Sequencing input: PBMCs. Here the CDR3 reads CASSFTSGPYNEQFF. In DNA form, the CDR3 reads TGTGCCAGCAGCTTTACTAGCGGGCCCTACAATGAGCAGTTCTTC.